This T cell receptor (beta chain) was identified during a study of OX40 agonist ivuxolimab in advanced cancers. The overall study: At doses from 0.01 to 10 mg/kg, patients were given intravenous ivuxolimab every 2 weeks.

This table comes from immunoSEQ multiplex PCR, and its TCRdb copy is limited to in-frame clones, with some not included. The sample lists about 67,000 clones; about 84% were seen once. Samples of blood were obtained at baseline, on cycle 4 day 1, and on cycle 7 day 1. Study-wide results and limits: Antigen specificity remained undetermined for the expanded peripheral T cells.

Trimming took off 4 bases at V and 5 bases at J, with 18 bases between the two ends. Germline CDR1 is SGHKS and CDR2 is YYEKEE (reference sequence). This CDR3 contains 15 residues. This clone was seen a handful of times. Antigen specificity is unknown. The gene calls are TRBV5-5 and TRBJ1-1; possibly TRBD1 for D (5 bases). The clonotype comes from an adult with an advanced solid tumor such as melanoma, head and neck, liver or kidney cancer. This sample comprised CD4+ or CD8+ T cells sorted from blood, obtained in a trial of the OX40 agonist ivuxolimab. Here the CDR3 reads CASSIPGTVGTEAFF. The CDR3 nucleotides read TGTGCCAGCAGCATACCCGGGACGGTTGGAACTGAAGCTTTCTTT.